These T cell receptor beta chains were read from a single sample in a study of immune evolution from preneoplasia to lung adenocarcinoma. Assay used: immunoSEQ multiplex PCR; TCRdb lists only in-frame clones, some missing. Altogether 4,000 to 6,000 clones are present, about four fifths being singletons, with the ten largest covering roughly 10%. What was sequenced was FFPE adjacent normal lung tissue. The receptor set was obtained from a donor aged 70 or over with lung adenocarcinoma. The conserved cysteine and the conserved F or W are not part of the CDR3 here. The order of the fields is J gene, V gene, CDR3 protein.

TRBJ2-7	TRBV5-5	ASSLVRTEQY
TRBJ2-6	TRBV5-4	ASTLPDSGANVLT
TRBJ1-2	TRBV6-1	ASSLYRDSLGGYT
TRBJ2-5	TRBV25-1	ASSAGLETQY
TRBJ1-1	TRBV19	ASSIWGTSEAF
TRBJ1-2	TRBV28	ASSTSGGYT
TRBJ2-7	TRBV27	ASSLTLASVYEQY
TRBJ2-7	TRBV18	ASSPGTDHSYEQY
TRBJ2-7	TRBV7-2	ASSSYYEQY
TRBJ2-3	TRBV29-1	SVGQGGDTQY
TRBJ1-2	TRBV4-1	ASSQPLTGNYGYT
TRBJ2-5	TRBV5-4	ASSQGTSGRGGTQY
TRBJ2-7	TRBV6-4	ASSFLTSGRPRSYEQY
TRBJ1-5	TRBV19	ASSTGGGGNQPQH
TRBJ2-7	TRBV11-2	ASSLGGGDEQY
TRBJ1-1	TRBV10-2	ASSENRVNTEAF
TRBJ2-1	TRBV9	ASSVAWGGTGGPNEQF
TRBJ2-5	TRBV25-1	ASSTQAGGGGTQY
TRBJ1-1	TRBV28	ASNDRVNTEAF
TRBJ2-1	TRBV11-2	ASSSLGGAGGSYNEQF
TRBJ2-7	TRBV28	ASSSGQGSYEQY
TRBJ2-2	TRBV5-6	ASSLGTQNTGELF
TRBJ1-1	TRBV18	ASSTSQAASEAF
TRBJ1-5	TRBV5-8	ASSPPLGRGYQPQH
TRBJ1-2	TRBV6-4	ASTPTPGQGGYT
TRBJ2-3	TRBV28	ASSFYRGTRADTQY
TRBJ2-7	TRBV5-6	ASSLGPAGNYEQY
TRBJ2-1	TRBV30	AWRGMSRREQF
TRBJ2-5	TRBV7-9	ASSSRDYGRETQY
TRBJ2-7	TRBV7-2	ASSSLPGETYEQY
TRBJ1-2	TRBV28	ASSPPRGKNT
TRBJ2-5	TRBV18	ASSPGLAQAHRQETQY
TRBJ1-2	TRBV28	ASPTGCYT
TRBJ2-1	TRBV5-1	ASSLDPVEQF
TRBJ2-7	TRBV10-2	ASRGTPLLSSYEQY
TRBJ2-7	TRBV9	ASSVASSSYEQY
TRBJ2-2	TRBV27	ASSLVGTYTGELF
TRBJ1-5	TRBV7-9	ASSLDSNQPQH
TRBJ1-2	TRBV28	ASGWEGSIPNYGYT
TRBJ1-4	TRBV11-3	ASPPEGANEKLF
TRBJ1-2	TRBV7-2	ASTNSGGYGYT
TRBJ2-7	TRBV5-1	ASTMDRGLDGEQY
TRBJ2-7	TRBV9	ASSVDGRSYEQY
TRBJ1-2	TRBV28	ASLPQGSRYGYT
TRBJ1-1	TRBV28	ASSLSREWAGAF
TRBJ2-1	TRBV5-6	ASSLVGRAWNEQF
TRBJ2-3	TRBV7-9	ASSSATSTDTQY
TRBJ1-2	TRBV11-2	ASSLGTGDGYT
TRBJ2-2	TRBV16	ASSQLEGAGELF
TRBJ1-2	TRBV30	AWSVSDTGGGYT